The T cell receptor beta chain under discussion was sequenced for a study of blood T cells in healthy people across ages. Study-level findings and limits: It was not known whether donors were CMV positive (a possible confounder of expanded clonotype changes). Naive and antigen-experienced cells could not be conclusively compared, given unsorted PBMCs. Roughly linear declines in TCR beta diversity per million T cells occurred with age.

The use of a sample-barcoded 5' primer and a J-beta primer mix characterized a second PCR of about 7 to 12 cycles. Each cDNA molecule received a tag from a template-switch adaptor that had 12 random nucleotides. MiXCR was run by TCRdb on the 5' RACE reads, yielding one entry per CDR3 protein. The table lists 800,000 to 900,000 distinct CDR3 sequences, approximately 59% of them singletons. Germline CDR1 is MNHEY and CDR2 is SMNVEV (reference sequence). The CDR3 is made up of 16 amino acids. Deletions cut 6 bases from V and 4 bases from J, with 19 bases between. Note on this clonotype: Its antigen remains unidentified.

V and J are TRBV27 and TRBJ2-1; no reliable D call. Specimen: blood. This sequence was found in a man aged 25 to 40 in good health. CDR3 protein: CASRTQAVLGYNEQFF. The CDR3 nucleotides are TGTGCCAGCAGGACGCAAGCCGTGCTAGGATACAATGAGCAGTTCTTC.